The 10 T cell receptor beta chains below all came from one sample that was sequenced in a study of T cell responses to AZD1222 COVID-19 vaccine. TCRdb's table, derived via immunoSEQ multiplex PCR, lists solely in-frame clones and lacks some. The top ten clones hold 1.5% to 2% of a sample with around 140,000 clones, roughly 90% of them seen once. The input for sequencing was peripheral blood, taken 28 days after the second AZD1222 dose. These TCRs come from an adult who received the AZD1222 COVID-19 vaccine.

The chain is built from TRBV28 and TRBJ1-4; possible D gene TRBD1, 6 bases. Per the germline V gene, CDR1 is MDHEN and CDR2 is SYDVKM. The CDR3 runs 15 residues. Trimming left V 7 bases short and J 5 bases short, with 17 bases between. CDR3 sequence (DNA): TGTGCCAGCAACCAAGGGGGGATGGAGAATGAAAAACTGTTTTTT. Encoded protein: CASNQGGMENEKLFF. Using reference TRBV28 and TRBJ1-4 for the parts outside the CDR3, the full variable domain is DVKVTQSSRYLVKRTGEKVFLECVQDMDHENMFWYRQDPGLGLRLIYFSYDVKMKEKGDIPEGYSVSREKKERFSLILESASTNQTSMYLCASNQGGMENEKLFFGSGTQLSVL.

The V and J genes are TRBV6-6 and TRBJ2-2, with D perhaps TRBD1 (6 bases). This CDR3 contains 16 residues. With 0 bases removed from V and 1 base from J, the gap between germline ends came to 9 bases. Germline lookup yields CDR1 MNHNY and CDR2 SVGAGI (reference sequence). The CDR3 protein is CASSYSKGQNTGELFF. For the CDR3, the DNA is TGTGCCAGCAGTTACTCGAAGGGACAGAACACCGGGGAGCTGTTTTTT.

This clone was observed many times. The gene calls are TRBV5-1 and TRBJ1-1, with D perhaps matching TRBD1 (6 bases). This CDR3 comprises 13 residues. Germline-derived CDR1 and CDR2 are SGHRS and YFSETQ. Trimming removed 5 bases from V and 0 bases from J, with 8 bases in between. CDR3 residues: CASRTGMNTEAFF. The CDR3 coding sequence is TGCGCCAGCAGGACAGGCATGAACACTGAAGCTTTCTTT.

CDR3 sequence (DNA): TGCGCCAGCAGCCGCTTTTTAGGACAGGGATCCTACGAGCAGTACTTC. Its translation: CASSRFLGQGSYEQYF. The chain recombines TRBV4-3 with TRBJ2-7; 8 bases agree with TRBD1. The CDR3 is 16 residues long. Trimming cost V 4 bases and J 1 base; bases outside gene matches: 9. The germline V gene encodes CDR1 LGHNA and CDR2 YSLEER.

The chain combines TRBV27 with TRBJ1-1; TRBD1 aligns across 9 bases. With 5 bases clipped from V and 1 base from J, the junction kept 11 bases outside the gene matches. The CDR3 is made up of 17 amino acids. Germline V CDR1 and CDR2: MNHEY, SMNVEV (reference sequence). The CDR3 sequence: CASSPGQGTPSNTEAFF. CDR3 coding DNA: TGTGCCAGCAGTCCCGGACAGGGGACCCCTTCGAACACTGAAGCTTTCTTT.

The genes are TRBV11-2 and TRBJ2-7; D not resolved. V was cut by 1 base and J by 2 bases, with 6 bases left in between. Germline CDR1 and CDR2: SGHAT and FQNNGV. The CDR3 has 13 amino acids. The CDR3 coding sequence is TGTGCCAGCAGCTTAGCAGAGGCCTACGAGCAGTACTTC. This gives the protein CASSLAEAYEQYF.

The genes are TRBV5-6 and TRBJ1-2; 7 nucleotides match TRBD1. Losses at the gene ends were 6 bases for V and 4 bases for J; bases not matched to a gene: 15. The length of the CDR3 is 16 residues. Germline assignment: CDR1 SGHDT and CDR2 YYEEEE. The CDR3 region has the DNA TGTGCCAGCAATGACCTTTTTCAGGGGGGAAGCTATGGCTACACCTTC. Residues: CASNDLFQGGSYGYTF.

The chain is built from TRBV24-1 and TRBJ1-3; D ambiguous. The CDR3 runs 15 residues. Looked up from germline, CDR1 is KGHDR and CDR2 is SFDVKD. The ends were cut back, 2 bases at V and 8 bases at J, with 15 bases in the middle. CDR3 sequence: CATSDSGDRADTIYF. DNA of the CDR3: TGTGCCACCAGTGATTCTGGGGATCGGGCGGACACCATATATTTT.

V and J are TRBV10-3 and TRBJ1-5; the D is unclear. V lost 8 bases, J lost 0 bases, and 11 bases lay in between. The CDR3 length is 14 residues. CDR1 and CDR2 (germline): ENHRY, SYGVKD. The CDR3 DNA reads TGTGCCATCTCGCTGGGGAATAGCAATCAGCCCCAGCATTTT. It is translated as CAISLGNSNQPQHF.

The genes are TRBV5-8 and TRBJ2-2; D remains ambiguous. The germline gives CDR1 SGHTS, CDR2 YDEGEE. The length of the CDR3 is 13 residues. Trimming removed 4 bases from V and 4 bases from J, with 8 bases in between. The CDR3 DNA reads as TGTGCCAGCAGCCCTGACCTCACCGGGGAGCTGTTTTTT. It specifies CASSPDLTGELFF.